Below are 10 T cell receptor beta chains sequenced from a single sample in a study of cytomegalovirus exposure and HLA in healthy donors. Clones were sequenced by immunoSEQ multiplex PCR, and TCRdb holds only the in-frame ones, with some missing. The profile shows about 160,000 clones, 80% to 85% of them singletons. Specimen: PBMCs. The source of these receptors is a man aged 30 to 39 in good health and CMV-seropositive.

The CDR3 sequence is CASSSPWVAGAVGCEQYF. In nucleotides, the CDR3 is TGTGCCAGCAGCTCCCCTTGGGTAGCGGGGGCAGTCGGGTGCGAGCAGTACTTC. The V gene is TRBV7-3, the J gene TRBJ2-7; 9 bases align to TRBD2. CDR3 length: 18 amino acids. The ends lost 4 bases at V and 6 bases at J; junction bases unmatched: 19. CDR1 and CDR2 (germline): SGHTA, FQGTGA. Variable domain in full (rest from reference TRBV7-3 and TRBJ2-7): GAGVSQTPSNKVTEKGKYVELRCDPISGHTALYWYRQSLGQGPEFLIYFQGTGAADDSGLPNDRFFAVRPEGSVSTLKIQRTERGDSAVYLCASSSPWVAGAVGCEQYFGPGTRLTVT.

The CDR3 sequence is CASSRDRGFSGYTF. The CDR3 DNA reads TGCGCCAGCAGCCGGGACAGGGGGTTCTCTGGCTACACCTTC. The chain combines TRBV4-3 with TRBJ1-2; 11 nucleotides match TRBD1. The CDR3 is 14 residues long. Per the germline V gene, CDR1 is LGHNA and CDR2 is YSLEER. V gave up 4 bases and J gave up 7 bases; unmatched junction bases: 5.

The chain carries TRBV6-1 and TRBJ2-1; TRBD2 is a possible D gene (5 bases). The length of the CDR3 is 11 residues. Germline loops: CDR1 MNHNS, CDR2 SASEGT. The chain's CDR3 is CALVDGYEQFF. The CDR3 nucleotides are TGTGCACTAGTCGATGGGTATGAGCAGTTCTTC.

V and J are TRBV5-6 and TRBJ2-7, with a possible D match to TRBD2 (6 bases). This CDR3 comprises 14 residues. Trimming left V 4 bases short and J 3 bases short, with 14 bases between. The germline CDR1 and CDR2 sequences are SGHDT and YYEEEE. The CDR3 protein is CASSPLGGGYEQYF. CDR3 nucleotide sequence: TGTGCCAGCAGCCCCCTGGGGGGAGGCTACGAGCAGTACTTC.

The chain links TRBV7-6 to TRBJ1-1; D unclear. Germline lookup yields CDR1 SGHVS and CDR2 FNYEAQ. V was shortened by 3 bases and J by 6 bases, with 14 bases between the two germline ends. The CDR3 has 14 residues. DNA for the CDR3: TGTGCCAGCAGCTTGCAAGTGTGGGCCGCTGAAGCTTTCTTT. It codes for CASSLQVWAAEAFF.

Remarks on this clone: The sample contains more than one DNA sequence encoding this CDR3. As DNA, the CDR3 is TGCAGTGCTACCTATACAGATACGCAGTATTTT. Translation gives CSATYTDTQYF. The chain is built from TRBV20-1 and TRBJ2-3; D uncertain. The CDR3 has 11 amino acids. Looked up from germline, CDR1 is DFQATT and CDR2 is SNEGSKA (reference sequence). Trimming shortened V by 4 bases and J by 3 bases, and 5 bases separated the two germline ends.

V and J are TRBV5-1 and TRBJ2-3; tentative D call: TRBD2 (5 bases). Germline V gives CDR1 SGHRS, CDR2 YFSETQ. V lost 2 bases to trimming and J lost 2 bases, with 15 bases between them. The length of the CDR3 is 16 residues. The CDR3 DNA reads as TGCGCCAGCAGCTTCCGTGGGGTCGGGAACACAGATACGCAGTATTTT. It yields the protein CASSFRGVGNTDTQYF.

The rearrangement uses TRBV5-1 and TRBJ1-4; maybe TRBD1 (5 bases). This CDR3 has 17 amino acids. Per the germline V gene, CDR1 is SGHRS and CDR2 is YFSETQ. Trimming left V 0 bases short and J 7 bases short, with 19 bases between. Here the CDR3 DNA reads TGCGCCAGCAGCTTGGGGCAGGGTATGAACGGGTTTGAAAAACTGTTTTTT. Amino acid sequence: CASSLGQGMNGFEKLFF.

This rearrangement joins TRBV10-3 to TRBJ2-2; D gene unclear. V was cut by 5 bases and J by 4 bases, with 14 bases left in between. This CDR3 comprises 15 residues. CDR1 is ENHRY and CDR2 is SYGVKD in the germline V gene. CDR3: CAISPQTVSTGELFF. The CDR3 nucleotides are TGTGCCATCAGTCCCCAGACTGTAAGCACCGGGGAGCTGTTTTTT.

The J gene is TRBJ2-7, the V gene TRBV28; 7 bases fit TRBD2. V lost 6 bases to trimming and J lost 2 bases; unmatched junction nucleotides: 10. CDR1 and CDR2 (germline): MDHEN, SYDVKM. The CDR3 length is 15 residues. CDR3 sequence reads: CASRRARGGTYEQYF. The CDR3 DNA sequence: TGTGCCAGCAGACGTGCGCGGGGAGGGACCTACGAGCAGTACTTC.